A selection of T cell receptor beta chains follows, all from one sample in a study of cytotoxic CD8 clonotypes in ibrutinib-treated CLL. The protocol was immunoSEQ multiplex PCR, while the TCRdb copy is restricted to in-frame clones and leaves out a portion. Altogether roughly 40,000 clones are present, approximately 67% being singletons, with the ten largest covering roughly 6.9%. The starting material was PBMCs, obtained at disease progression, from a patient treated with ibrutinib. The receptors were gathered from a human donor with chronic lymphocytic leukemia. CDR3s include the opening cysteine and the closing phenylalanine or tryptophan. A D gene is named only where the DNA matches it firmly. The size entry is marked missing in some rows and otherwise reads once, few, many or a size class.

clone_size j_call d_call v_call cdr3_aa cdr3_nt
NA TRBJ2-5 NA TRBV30 CAWNVGGLRETQYF TGTGCCTGGAACGTGGGCGGCCTGCGAGAGACCCAGTACTTC
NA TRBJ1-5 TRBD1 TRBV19 CASRATGRGQPQHF TGTGCCAGTAGAGCGACAGGGAGGGGTCAGCCCCAGCATTTT
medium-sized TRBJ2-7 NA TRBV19 CASSLKTGATTYEQYF TGTGCCAGTAGTCTTAAAACAGGAGCCACCACCTACGAGCAGTACTTC
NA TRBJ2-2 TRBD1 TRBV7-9 CASSPGQVGTGELFF TGTGCCAGCAGCCCCGGACAGGTCGGGACCGGGGAGCTGTTTTTT
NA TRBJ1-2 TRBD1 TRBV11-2 CASSLDRTGPYGYTF TGTGCCAGCAGCTTAGACAGGACAGGGCCTTATGGCTACACCTTC
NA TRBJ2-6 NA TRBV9 CASSVGGDSYFSGANVLTF TGTGCCAGCAGCGTAGGTGGGGACTCCTACTTCTCTGGGGCCAACGTCCTGACTTTC
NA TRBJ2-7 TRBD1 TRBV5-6 CASSLITGQVGEQYF TGTGCCAGCAGCTTAATAACGGGACAGGTGGGCGAGCAGTACTTC
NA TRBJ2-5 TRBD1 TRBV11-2 CASSPGTGGETQYF TGTGCCAGCAGCCCCGGGACAGGCGGGGAGACCCAGTACTTC
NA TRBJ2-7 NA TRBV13 CASSFAGDGPSYEQYF TGTGCCAGCAGCTTTGCCGGAGACGGACCATCCTACGAGCAGTACTTC
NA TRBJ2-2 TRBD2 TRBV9 CASSVFSGLAGGELFF TGTGCCAGCAGCGTCTTTTCGGGACTAGCGGGCGGGGAGCTGTTTTTT
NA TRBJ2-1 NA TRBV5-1 CASSSPGDEQFF TGCGCCAGCAGCTCCCCTGGTGATGAGCAGTTCTTC
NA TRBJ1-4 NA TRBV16 CASSQTGGKLFF TGTGCCAGCAGCCAGACGGGGGGAAAACTGTTTTTT
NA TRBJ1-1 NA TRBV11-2 CASSLGGLNTEAFF TGTGCCAGCAGCTTAGGGGGTCTAAACACTGAAGCTTTCTTT
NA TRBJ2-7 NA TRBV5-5 CASSLGDNSYEQYF TGTGCCAGCAGCTTAGGGGACAACTCCTACGAGCAGTACTTC
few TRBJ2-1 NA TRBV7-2 CASSLEVSSYNEQFF TGTGCCAGCAGCTTAGAAGTGAGCTCCTACAATGAGCAGTTCTTC
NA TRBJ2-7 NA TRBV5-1 CASSLGGQTYEQYF TGCGCCAGCAGCTTAGGGGGACAAACCTACGAGCAGTACTTC
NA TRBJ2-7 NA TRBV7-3 CASSLAGSSYEQYF TGTGCCAGCAGCTTAGCAGGAAGCTCCTACGAGCAGTACTTC
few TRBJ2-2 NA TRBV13 CASSPARGGITGELFF TGTGCCAGCAGCCCGGCCAGGGGGGGAATCACCGGGGAGCTGTTTTTT
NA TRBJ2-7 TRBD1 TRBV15 CATSRVQGQGAGEQYF TGTGCCACCAGCAGAGTTCAGGGACAGGGGGCGGGCGAGCAGTACTTC
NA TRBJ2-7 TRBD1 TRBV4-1 CASSLRQGTPYEQYF TGCGCCAGCAGCCTTAGACAGGGGACACCCTACGAGCAGTACTTC
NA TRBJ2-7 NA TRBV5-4 CASSLLTATSYEQYF TGTGCCAGCAGCTTACTGACTGCGACCTCCTACGAGCAGTACTTC